A selection of T cell receptor beta chains follows, all from one sample in a study of cytomegalovirus exposure and HLA in healthy donors. TCRdb keeps only in-frame clones here, not all; method: immunoSEQ multiplex PCR. The sample yields 55,000 to 80,000 clones, 94% seen once. Sequenced sample: PBMCs. The receptors were sampled from a man younger than 30 in good health and CMV-seropositive. The CDR3 runs from the conserved cysteine through the conserved F or W. Each record gives: J gene, D gene, V gene, clone size, CDR3 DNA, CDR3 protein. The D gene is left open where the match is weak. Size is omitted from some rows. Given values are once, few, many or a class for expanded clones.

TRBJ2-5,TRBD2,TRBV6-1,-,TGTGCCAGCAGTGACTCAGCGGGGGGGTTTGAGACCCAGTACTTC,CASSDSAGGFETQYF
TRBJ1-1,-,TRBV4-1,-,TGCGCCAGCAGCCGCGGGCCGAACACTGAAGCTTTCTTT,CASSRGPNTEAFF
TRBJ2-1,TRBD1,TRBV7-8,-,TGTGCCAGCAGACGACACGACAGGGGGCGGAAAGATAATGAGCAGTTCTTC,CASRRHDRGRKDNEQFF
TRBJ2-2,-,TRBV6-5,-,TGTGCCAGCAGTTACCGCAGTCACCGGGAGCTGTTTTTT,CASSYRSHRELFF
TRBJ2-7,TRBD1,TRBV19,-,TGTGCCAGTAGCGCACGGGGATGGACAGGGTTGGTGACCGAGCAGTACTTC,CASSARGWTGLVTEQYF
TRBJ1-1,-,TRBV7-2,-,TGTGCCAGCGCGCCAACTGTACAAAGGTCCGGGGGAGCTTTCTTT,CASAPTVQRSGGAFF
TRBJ2-5,TRBD2,TRBV6-5,-,TGTGCCAGCAGTTACGCGGGACCCGGGGGGGAGCAGTACTTC,CASSYAGPGGEQYF
TRBJ1-1,-,TRBV4-1,-,TGCGCCAGCAGCCTCGACAGGAAGAACACTGAAGCTTTCTTT,CASSLDRKNTEAFF
TRBJ2-5,TRBD2,TRBV18,-,TGTGCCAGCTCACGAAGCGGGGGGTCCCAAGAGACCCAGTACTTC,CASSRSGGSQETQYF
TRBJ1-2,TRBD1,TRBV15,-,TGTGCCACCAGCAGAGGCTGGCCCGGGACAGCAACTAACTATGGCTACACCTTC,CATSRGWPGTATNYGYTF
TRBJ2-1,-,TRBV18,-,TGTGCCAGCTCACCACCGGGCCGTAATGAGCAGTTCTTC,CASSPPGRNEQFF
TRBJ2-2,TRBD2,TRBV19,-,TGTGCCAGTAGTAGAGGACTAGCGGCGGACTCGAACACCGGGGAGCTGTTTTTT,CASSRGLAADSNTGELFF
TRBJ1-4,TRBD1,TRBV7-7,-,TGTGCCAGCAGTCCCCAGGCAGGGGGCAGGTTTAATGAAAAACTGTTTTTT,CASSPQAGGRFNEKLFF
TRBJ1-4,-,TRBV9,-,TGTGCCAGCAGCGTAGCCTCGGGAGAAAAACTGTTTTTT,CASSVASGEKLFF
TRBJ2-3,TRBD1,TRBV9,-,TGTGCCAGCAGCGTAGGACAGGGAAGCACAGATACGCAGTATTTT,CASSVGQGSTDTQYF
TRBJ2-7,TRBD2,TRBV5-1,-,TGCGCCAGCAGCTTGGCCGGCGGGAGGGGGGACGAGCAGTACTTC,CASSLAGGRGDEQYF
TRBJ1-1,TRBD1,TRBV15,-,TGTGCCACCAGCGAGGGACAGGTGATGAACACTGAAGCTTTCTTT,CATSEGQVMNTEAFF
TRBJ2-7,-,TRBV19,once,TGTGCCAGTAGTATAGGGTCAACAGGCGGCTACGAGCAGTACTTC,CASSIGSTGGYEQYF
TRBJ2-5,-,TRBV6-5,-,TGTGCCAGCAGACAGGGTGATAAGACCCAGTACTTC,CASRQGDKTQYF
TRBJ1-3,-,TRBV5-6,few,TGTGCCAGCAGCTGGGAGGGGGAGAGCTCTGGAAACACCATATATTTT,CASSWEGESSGNTIYF
TRBJ1-5,-,TRBV19,-,TGTGCCAGTAGTATTTGGGGCGAAATGAATCAGCCCCAGCATTTT,CASSIWGEMNQPQHF
TRBJ2-2,TRBD1,TRBV5-8,-,TGTGCCAGCAGCTACAGGGGACCGAACACCGGGGAGCTGTTTTTT,CASSYRGPNTGELFF
TRBJ2-7,TRBD2,TRBV4-1,-,TGCGCCAGCAGCCAAGTCGGGGGGGGTGGAGAGCAGTACTTC,CASSQVGGGGEQYF
TRBJ2-7,TRBD2,TRBV10-2,-,TGCGCCAGCAGTGAGCCCGGGACTAGCGGCTACGAGCAGTACTTC,CASSEPGTSGYEQYF
TRBJ2-6,-,TRBV7-7,once,TGTGCTAGCAGCCCGAAGACAGTCTCTTCTGGGGCCAACGTCCTGACTTTC,CASSPKTVSSGANVLTF
TRBJ1-4,-,TRBV25-1,-,TGTGCCAGCAGCCCACAGGAGGAAAAACTGTTTTTT,CASSPQEEKLFF
TRBJ2-2,TRBD2,TRBV5-1,-,TGCGCCAGCAGTAGAGGGGAGGGCTACACCGGGGAGCTGTTTTTT,CASSRGEGYTGELFF
TRBJ2-1,TRBD2,TRBV19,-,TGTGCCAGTAGTAAACGACTAGCGGGAGATTACTACAATGAGCAGTTCTTC,CASSKRLAGDYYNEQFF
TRBJ2-5,-,TRBV11-2,once,TGTGCCAGCAGCTTAGTTTGGACTACCCAAGAGACCCAGTACTTC,CASSLVWTTQETQYF
TRBJ1-2,-,TRBV6-5,-,TGTGCCAGCAGAACCCAGGGGACCTATGGCTACACCTTC,CASRTQGTYGYTF
TRBJ1-5,-,TRBV12-2,-,TGTGCAAGTCGCTTAGCGAGGGACAGGGACCCAAGTAGGCAGCCCCAGCATTTT,CASRLARDRDPSRQPQHF
TRBJ2-5,-,TRBV7-9,-,TGTGCCAGCAGCTTAGCGGGGGGGGCCCCAGAGACCCAGTACTTC,CASSLAGGAPETQYF
TRBJ2-2,-,TRBV5-1,-,TGCGCCAGCAGCTTGAGGACAGAGAACACCGGGGAGCTGTTTTTT,CASSLRTENTGELFF
TRBJ2-3,TRBD2,TRBV6-5,-,TGTGCCAGCAGTTACAAAGGACTAGCGGACACAGATACGCAGTATTTT,CASSYKGLADTDTQYF
TRBJ2-5,TRBD2,TRBV6-5,-,TGTGCCACTTCCGGGACTAGCGTAGAGACCCAGTACTTC,CATSGTSVETQYF
TRBJ2-5,TRBD2,TRBV5-1,-,TGCGCCAGCAGCCGAACTAGCGGGGGGTTACAAGAGACCCAGTACTTC,CASSRTSGGLQETQYF
TRBJ1-2,-,TRBV14,-,TGTGCCAGCAGCCAAGCACATCTTAACGTAGGCTACACCTTC,CASSQAHLNVGYTF
TRBJ2-7,TRBD2,TRBV11-3,-,TGTGCCAGCAGCTTAGCGGGGGGAGAGGAATACTTC,CASSLAGGEEYF
TRBJ1-6,-,TRBV6-4,-,TGTGCCAGCAGTGAAGGGGGGGGTTCACCCCTCCACTTT,CASSEGGGSPLHF
TRBJ1-3,-,TRBV5-1,-,TGCGCCAGCAGCTTGGCCGGGGGGGCAGGAAACACCATATATTTT,CASSLAGGAGNTIYF
TRBJ1-5,-,TRBV19,-,TGTGCCAGTACCCACCTGAGGGAGGGAGGCAATCAGCCCCAGCATTTT,CASTHLREGGNQPQHF
TRBJ1-2,-,TRBV7-2,once,TGTGCCAGCAGCCGTGTAGAGGCGGGGGTTGATGGCTACACCTTC,CASSRVEAGVDGYTF
TRBJ1-2,TRBD1,TRBV10-3,-,TGTGCCATCAGAATCCGGGACAGGGGCGGAACTAACTATGGCTACACCTTC,CAIRIRDRGGTNYGYTF
TRBJ2-2,-,TRBV11-3,once,TGTGCCAGCAGCGTACAGGCCGGGGAGCTGTTTTTT,CASSVQAGELFF
TRBJ2-1,TRBD1,TRBV27,-,TGTGCCAGCAGTAGTGACAGGGCATGGGGCAATGAGCAGTTCTTC,CASSSDRAWGNEQFF
TRBJ2-7,-,TRBV4-1,-,TGCGCCAGCAGCCAAGACGGTGGCTCCTACGAGCAGTACTTC,CASSQDGGSYEQYF
TRBJ2-3,TRBD2,TRBV5-1,-,TGCGCCAGCAGCCCGGGGGGTGAAACAGATACGCAGTATTTT,CASSPGGETDTQYF
TRBJ1-2,-,TRBV30,many,TGTGCCTGGAGTGTATTTAGGGGAGGGGGCTATGGCTACACCTTC,CAWSVFRGGGYGYTF